This T cell receptor (beta chain) is drawn from a study of blood T cell repertoires in COVID-19. In germline, CDR1 is SGDLS, CDR2 YYNGEE. V trimming: 2 bases; J trimming: 5 bases; junction bases outside the gene matches: 5. The CDR3 consists of 16 residues. Original processing methods: Researchers report that nucleated cell counts were estimated from reference gene primer amplification. This table comes from immunoSEQ multiplex PCR, and its TCRdb copy is limited to in-frame clones, with some not included. The V and J calls and the clone size are those of that table, but D and trimming were determined from the DNA. The data contain about 300,000 clones, around nine tenths of them seen just once; the ten biggest clones take up 1% to 1.5%.

Sequencing input: peripheral blood. The sequence came from a man aged 70 or older with acute or convalescent COVID-19. The chain is built from TRBV9 and TRBJ2-5, with 14 bases aligning to TRBD2. CDR3 protein: CASSVTSGGATETQYF. CDR3 bases: TGTGCCAGCAGCGTGACTAGCGGGGGGGCGACGGAGACCCAGTACTTC.